This T cell receptor beta chain was captured by sequencing in a study of T cell responses to AZD1222 COVID-19 vaccine. Regarding the study as a whole: Repertoire sampling was restricted to post-peak T cell response timepoints.

A remark on this clone: The antigen remains undetermined.

CDR3 size: 14 residues. Germline V gene lookup returns CDR1 SGHTA and CDR2 FQGNSA. The J segment lost 2 bases and the V segment lost 6 bases, leaving 7 bases of the junction unmatched. Data came from immunoSEQ multiplex PCR; TCRdb stores just in-frame clones and leaves some out. This sample carries more than 85,000 clones, roughly 86% of them seen once, and the ten largest clones take more than 15%. V usage is TRBV7-2 and J usage is TRBJ2-7, with 7 bases matching TRBD2. Specimen: peripheral blood, collected 28 days after the second AZD1222 dose. The receptor was derived from an adult who received the AZD1222 COVID-19 vaccine. Here the CDR3 reads CASRRLAGPYEQYF. The CDR3 DNA follows: TGTGCCAGCAGACGACTAGCAGGGCCCTACGAGCAGTACTTC. The full variable domain, in which reference TRBV7-2 and TRBJ2-7 provide the parts outside the CDR3, is GAGVSQSPSNKVTEKGKDVELRCDPISGHTALYWYRQSLGQGLEFLIYFQGNSAPDKSGLPSDRFSAERTGGSVSTLTIQRTQQEDSAVYLCASRRLAGPYEQYFGPGTRLTVT.